This note documents a single T cell receptor beta chain sequence. Its antigen is not known. The data stem from a study of shared clonotypes between healthy human individuals. Study-wide findings and caveats: Larger estimated richness was generally recorded for naive subsets relative to memory subsets. The sampled material consisted only of blood, and tissue repertoires are likely to differ.

This CDR3 is built from 13 residues. The ends lost 3 bases at V and 4 bases at J; junction bases unmatched: 2. Germline lookup yields CDR1 MDHEN and CDR2 SYDVKM. The method was immunoSEQ multiplex PCR; TCRdb's version includes in-frame clones alone and lacks a portion of them. The sample holds around 2.1 million clones, about 92% seen once. CD45RO-negative CD8 cells positively selected for CCR7 made up the naive population, which excluded terminally differentiated effector memory CD45RA+ cells. The sequenced sample consisted of naive CD8+ T cells from PBMCs. The clonotype was recovered from a man younger than 35 in good health. Some clones in this sample may be carry-over from other donors' samples. The chain uses TRBV28 and TRBJ2-5, with 7 bases aligning to TRBD2. The CDR3, as DNA: TGTGCCAGCAGTTTGAGGGAGGGAGAGACCCAGTACTTC. It yields the protein CASSLREGETQYF.